One and the same sample provided the 23 T cell receptor beta chains below, sequenced in a study of T cell repertoires in cytomegalovirus infection (dated by TCRdb to between 2018 and 2021). Sequencing took place on an Illumina HiSeq 1500. TCRdb took the public reads, trimmed them with fastp at Q25, ran MiXCR for clone calling and kept in-frame beta chains. When rows share a CDR3 protein, they turn into one entry using the most common DNA and genes. This sample gives around 440,000 distinct CDR3 sequences in total; about 11% of them show up just once. 10% to 13% of the sample belongs to the ten largest clones. The source material was PBMCs. These receptors all come from a human donor in good health (CMV status not recorded). Some clones in this sample may be carry-over from other donors' samples.

This clonotype was seen at least ten times. The chain has TRBV27 and TRBJ1-5; TRBD1 aligns across 7 bases. CDR3 size: 15 residues. V trimming: 5 bases; J trimming: 4 bases; junction bases outside the gene matches: 8. Germline CDR1 MNHEY, CDR2 SMNVEV (reference sequence). The CDR3 DNA sequence: TGTGCCAGCAGTGTTCGACAGGGCAAAAATCAGCCCCAGCATTTT. This translates into CASSVRQGKNQPQHF.

Note on this clonotype: A much larger clone sits a single nucleotide away, making a read error possible. This chain links TRBV19 with TRBJ1-3; no clear D. The CDR3 extends over 15 amino acids. Per the germline V gene, CDR1 is LNHDA and CDR2 is SQIVND (reference sequence). The CDR3 here is CARSPSVWSGNTIYF. In nucleotides, the CDR3 is TGTGCCCGTAGTCCGAGTGTATGGTCTGGAAACACCATATATTTT.

V usage is TRBV7-9 and J usage is TRBJ2-7; D might be TRBD2 (5 bases). Germline CDR1 is SEHNR and CDR2 is FQNEAQ (reference sequence). V lost 1 base and J 3 bases, leaving 13 bases between the germline ends. The CDR3 length is 15 residues. Here the CDR3 reads CASSLGGVSRYEQYF. The CDR3 DNA sequence: TGTGCCAGCAGCTTAGGGGGAGTTTCTCGCTACGAGCAGTACTTC.

The chain uses TRBV15 and TRBJ1-4, with D uncertain. The germline CDR1 and CDR2 sequences are LNHNV and YYDKDF (reference sequence). The germline V and J ends were trimmed by 5 bases and 10 bases, with 11 bases remaining between them. This CDR3 region has 12 residues. The CDR3 nucleotides are TGTGCCACCAGCGGTGGAGAGGGAAAACTGTTTTTT. Amino acid sequence: CATSGGEGKLFF.

This clonotype was observed many times. The chain has TRBV11-2 and TRBJ1-5; TRBD1 matches 9 bases. V dropped 6 bases and J dropped 2; count of bases not matched to a gene: 2. In germline, CDR1 is SGHAT, CDR2 FQNNGV. The CDR3 consists of 14 residues. Here the CDR3 DNA reads TGTGCCAGCAGTTGGGACAGGGGCAATCAGCCCCAGCATTTT. Its translation is CASSWDRGNQPQHF. The whole variable domain, filled in from reference TRBV11-2 and TRBJ1-5, reads EAGVAQSPRYKIIEKRQSVAFWCNPISGHATLYWYQQILGQGPKLLIQFQNNGVVDDSQLPKDRFSAERLKGVDSTLKIQPAKLEDSAVYLCASSWDRGNQPQHFGDGTRLSIL.

The rearrangement joins TRBV5-5 to TRBJ2-1, with D maybe TRBD2 (6 bases). The V end lost 0 bases, the J end lost 7 bases, and 11 bases lay between the germline ends. The germline gives CDR1 SGHKS, CDR2 YYEKEE (reference sequence). The CDR3 totals 14 residues. The CDR3, as DNA: TGTGCCAGCAGCTTGGGGGACGGGAGTAATGAGCAGTTCTTC. This codes for CASSLGDGSNEQFF.

This clonotype was counted at least ten times. The chain is built from TRBV4-2 and TRBJ2-1; 9 bases are a match to TRBD2. This CDR3 is 17 amino acids long. Germline-derived CDR1 and CDR2 are LGHNA and YNFKEQ. V was pared by 2 bases and J by 0 bases, with 5 bases of the junction left unmatched. CDR3 in amino acids: CASSQFAREGSYNEQFF. CDR3 sequence (DNA): TGTGCCAGCAGCCAATTCGCGCGGGAGGGCTCCTACAATGAGCAGTTCTTC.

This clonotype was observed many times. The chain is built from TRBV5-8 and TRBJ2-7; tentatively, D is TRBD2 (5 bases). CDR1 and CDR2 from the germline V gene are SGHTS and YDEGEE. The CDR3 consists of 13 residues. In DNA, the CDR3 is TGTGGCACCACCTACCAACGGGACTACGAGCAGTACTTC. It is translated as CGTTYQRDYEQYF.

Here the CDR3 reads CASSTPYISPDRNTEAFF. Written as DNA, the CDR3 is TGTGCCAGTAGTACCCCATATATTTCTCCGGACAGGAACACTGAAGCTTTCTTT. The chain has TRBV19 and TRBJ1-1; TRBD1 might be the D (6 bases). V dropped 4 bases and J dropped 1 base, with 22 bases sitting between them. Germline V CDR1 and CDR2: LNHDA, SQIVND (reference sequence). CDR3 length: 18 amino acids.

This clonotype was detected ten times or more. The chain recombines TRBV6-6 with TRBJ1-6; D is unresolved. The ends were cut back, 0 bases at V and 2 bases at J, with 11 bases in the middle. The length of the CDR3 is 17 residues. Looked up from germline, CDR1 is MNHNY and CDR2 is SVGAGI (reference sequence). The CDR3 nucleotides read TGTGCCAGCAGTTACTCCACGGTTCGGGCCTATAATTCACCCCTCCACTTT. Residues: CASSYSTVRAYNSPLHF.

This clonotype was counted many times. V and J are TRBV15 and TRBJ1-2; 7 positions agree with TRBD1. Looked up from germline, CDR1 is LNHNV and CDR2 is YYDKDF (reference sequence). After removal of 3 bases from V and 3 bases from J, the junction contained 10 bases not matched to a gene. The CDR3 is 16 residues long. The CDR3 sequence is CATSSSRGLLYYGYTF. The CDR3, as DNA: TGTGCCACCAGCAGTTCGAGGGGGCTGTTGTACTATGGCTACACCTTC. Full variable domain (rest looked up from reference TRBV15 and TRBJ1-2): DAMVIQNPRYQVTQFGKPVTLSCSQTLNHNVMYWYQQKSSQAPKLLFHYYDKDFNNEADTPDNFQSRRPNTSFCFLDIRSPGLGDTAMYLCATSSSRGLLYYGYTFGSGTRLTVV.

This clonotype came up many times. This chain links TRBV12-3 or TRBV12-4 with TRBJ1-4, with 9 nucleotides matching TRBD1. Trimming took 6 bases from V and 8 from J; bases not matched to a gene: 7. The CDR3 is 14 residues long. The CDR3 region is CASSRTGDGEKLFF. The CDR3 DNA is TGTGCCAGCAGCCGGACAGGGGATGGGGAAAAACTGTTTTTT.

This clonotype has at least ten counts. The chain combines TRBV6-1 with TRBJ1-1; no reliable D call. The CDR3 contains 14 residues. The germline CDR1 and CDR2 sequences are MNHNS and SASEGT. Trimming pared 2 bases from V and 6 bases from J, leaving 13 bases between. Written as DNA, the CDR3 is TGTGCCAGCAGTGAACCCAGAACTGCGGCTGAAGCTTTCTTT. As protein: CASSEPRTAAEAFF.

A few counts support this clonotype. The rearrangement joins TRBV28 to TRBJ2-1; tentatively, D is TRBD1 (6 bases). Trimming stripped 2 bases from V and 10 bases from J, with 18 bases between. There are 15 residues in the CDR3. CDR1 is MDHEN, CDR2 SYDVKM, per germline. Here the CDR3 DNA reads TGTGCCAGCAGTTTACGAGGGACACCCCCCGGGGAGCAGTTCTTC. It is translated as CASSLRGTPPGEQFF.

This chain links TRBV18 with TRBJ2-4; the match to TRBD1 covers 7 bases. Germline values: CDR1 KGHSH, CDR2 LQKENI. The V gene end was trimmed by 3 bases and the J gene end by 12 bases; junction bases not matched to a gene: 8. This CDR3 region has 13 residues. CDR3 in DNA: TGTGCCAGCTCACCTATCGGGACAGAGACTCAGTACTTC. Protein sequence: CASSPIGTETQYF. The whole variable domain, filled in from reference TRBV18 and TRBJ2-4, reads NAGVMQNPRHLVRRRGQEARLRCSPMKGHSHVYWYRQLPEEGLKFMVYLQKENIIDESGMPKERFSAEFPKEGPSILRIQQVVRGDSAAYFCASSPIGTETQYFGAGTRLSVL.

This clonotype was seen a few times. This chain uses TRBV5-1 with TRBJ2-5; possible D gene TRBD1, 5 bases. The V gene lost 5 bases and the J gene lost 1 base, with 6 bases spanning the gap. Per the germline V gene, CDR1 is SGHRS and CDR2 is YFSETQ. This CDR3 is built from 12 residues. The chain's CDR3 is CASRTAQETQYF. The DNA of the CDR3 is TGCGCCAGCAGGACAGCCCAAGAGACCCAGTACTTC.

This clonotype was seen a few times. The V call is TRBV5-1, the J call TRBJ1-2; 9 nucleotides align to TRBD1. Germline values: CDR1 SGHRS, CDR2 YFSETQ. The ends lost 6 bases at V and 5 bases at J; junction bases unmatched: 8. The CDR3 has 14 amino acids. The CDR3 DNA sequence: TGCGCCAGCAAGGAGGGACAGGGACCGTATGGCTACACCTTC. Residues: CASKEGQGPYGYTF.

This clonotype was counted only a few times. V gene TRBV28 combines with J gene TRBJ1-5; 9 positions match TRBD1. In germline, CDR1 is MDHEN, CDR2 SYDVKM. The CDR3 runs to 16 residues. The junction had 10 bases not matched to a gene; V was cut back by 6 bases and J by 4 bases. The CDR3 protein is CASRITQGAANQPQHF. CDR3 DNA sequence: TGTGCCAGCAGAATAACACAGGGGGCGGCAAATCAGCCCCAGCATTTT.

This clonotype occurred many times. The chain uses TRBV12-3 or TRBV12-4 and TRBJ2-1, with TRBD2 identical over 9 bases. The V segment lost 4 bases and the J segment 3 bases; nucleotides outside the gene matches: 7. The CDR3 totals 16 residues. The CDR3 DNA reads as TGTGCCAGCAGTTCTCCGACTAGCGGAATCTACAATGAGCAGTTCTTC. Protein product: CASSSPTSGIYNEQFF.

This clonotype was seen ten or more times. CDR3 in DNA: TGTGCCAGCACTTCGGACAGGAGGACCTATGGCTACACCTTC. This codes for CASTSDRRTYGYTF. The rearrangement links TRBV28 to TRBJ1-2; 7 nucleotides line up with TRBD1. The CDR3 totals 14 residues. Germline trimming cut 7 bases from V and 4 bases from J; bases unmatched to any gene: 9. The V gene's germline CDR1 is MDHEN and CDR2 SYDVKM.

A few counts support this clonotype. The J gene is TRBJ2-7, the V gene TRBV20-1; 10 bases are a match to TRBD2. V lost 0 bases to trimming and J lost 2 bases; unmatched junction nucleotides: 4. The CDR3 is 15 amino acids. Germline V gives CDR1 DFQATT, CDR2 SNEGSKA (reference sequence). Written as DNA, the CDR3 is TGCAGTGCTAGAGAACCCCTAGCGGGAGCCTACGAGCAGTACTTC. This translates into CSAREPLAGAYEQYF.

This chain uses TRBV2 with TRBJ2-1, with 9 bases identical to TRBD2. After removal of 8 bases from V and 7 bases from J, the junction contained 12 bases not matched to a gene. This CDR3 region has 15 residues. Germline CDR1 reads SNHLY; CDR2 reads FYNNEI. The CDR3 spells CASCGGGGARNEQFF. In DNA form, the CDR3 reads TGTGCCAGCTGTGGAGGCGGGGGGGCCCGGAATGAGCAGTTCTTC.

The V and J genes are TRBV5-1 and TRBJ1-5, with TRBD1 matching 10 bases. CDR3 length equals 14 residues. With V trimmed by 5 bases and J by 5 bases, 4 bases remained unmatched. Germline CDR1 is SGHRS and CDR2 is YFSETQ. The CDR3 DNA is TGCGCCAGCAGACCCGGGACAGGGGATCAGCCCCAGCATTTT. This encodes CASRPGTGDQPQHF.